A single sample is the source of the 8 T cell receptor beta chains below, sequenced in a study of cytomegalovirus exposure and HLA in healthy donors. Profiling relied on immunoSEQ multiplex PCR, and the TCRdb table lists in-frame clones only, not all of them. The sample lists roughly 100,000 clones, less than 95% occurring once. The specimen sequenced was PBMCs. The receptors derive from a young woman in good health and CMV-seronegative.

This chain joins TRBV6-5 and TRBJ2-7; TRBD1 aligns across 9 bases. The germline gives CDR1 MNHEY, CDR2 SVGAGI. The CDR3 consists of 15 residues. V shed 8 bases and J 0 bases; nucleotides not matched to a gene: 8. CDR3 sequence reads: CASYSGTGRSYEQYF. Written as DNA, the CDR3 is TGTGCCAGCTACTCCGGGACAGGGCGCTCCTACGAGCAGTACTTC.

This clone has only one observation. The V and J genes are TRBV5-6 and TRBJ2-5; TRBD2 aligns across 10 bases. The CDR3 has 17 amino acids. Unmatched junction bases numbered 7, after V lost 0 bases and J lost 2 bases. The germline V gene encodes CDR1 SGHDT and CDR2 YYEEEE. CDR3 region: CASSLGFSSGSQETQYF. The DNA of the CDR3 is TGTGCCAGCAGCTTGGGTTTTTCTAGCGGGAGTCAAGAGACCCAGTACTTC.

The chain has TRBV18 and TRBJ1-3; TRBD1 matches at 10 bases. With V trimmed by 5 bases and J by 1 base, 14 bases remained unmatched. The CDR3 spans 19 residues. Germline CDR1 reads KGHSH; CDR2 reads LQKENI. CDR3 sequence: CASSMQADRGTLSGNTIYF. CDR3 in DNA: TGTGCCAGCTCAATGCAAGCGGACAGGGGGACCCTATCTGGAAACACCATATATTTT.

The genes are TRBV14 and TRBJ2-6, with a weak D call TRBD2 (6 bases). Germline V lookup: CDR1 SGHDN, CDR2 FVKESK. This CDR3 comprises 21 residues. Trimming took off 6 bases at V and 0 bases at J, with 27 bases between the two ends. DNA of the CDR3: TGTGCCAGCAGTACAACGTATCGCGGGGTAAATCCTTTCTCTGGGGCCAACGTCCTGACTTTC. Translation: CASSTTYRGVNPFSGANVLTF.

The chain uses TRBV4-2 and TRBJ1-1; TRBD1 aligns across 8 bases. CDR1 is LGHNA, CDR2 YNFKEQ, per germline. Trimming at V came to 3 bases and at J to 1 base, leaving 4 bases not matched to a gene. This CDR3 is built from 15 residues. The CDR3 DNA reads TGTGCCAGCAGCCAGGCTGACAGGGGGAACACTGAAGCTTTCTTT. It specifies CASSQADRGNTEAFF.

The V gene is TRBV4-1, the J gene TRBJ1-4, with TRBD1 matching over 9 bases. This CDR3 has 16 amino acids. V shed 4 bases and J 7 bases; nucleotides not matched to a gene: 10. Germline-derived CDR1 and CDR2 are MGHRA and YSYEKL. CDR3 amino acids: CASSLLDTGGGEKLFF. The CDR3 region has the DNA TGCGCCAGCAGCCTCTTGGATACAGGGGGCGGTGAAAAACTGTTTTTT.

The V gene is TRBV9, the J gene TRBJ1-3, with D possibly being TRBD1 (6 bases). Per germline, CDR1 SGDLS and CDR2 YYNGEE. Between the trimmed V and J ends, which lost 3 bases and 0 bases, there was a span of 10 bases. There are 15 residues in the CDR3. CDR3 sequence (DNA): TGTGCCAGCAGCGAAGGACAGTTCTCTGGAAACACCATATATTTT. It specifies CASSEGQFSGNTIYF.

The rearrangement uses TRBV9 and TRBJ2-3, with 13 bases fitting TRBD2. The CDR3 sequence is 17 residues long. V trimming: 1 base; J trimming: 4 bases; junction bases outside the gene matches: 6. Germline V gives CDR1 SGDLS, CDR2 YYNGEE. The CDR3 nucleotides are TGTGCCAGCAGCGTACCACTAGCGGGGGGGCTGCCAGATACGCAGTATTTT. Protein: CASSVPLAGGLPDTQYF. The full variable domain, its missing parts supplied by reference TRBV9 and TRBJ2-3, is DSGVTQTPKHLITATGQRVTLRCSPRSGDLSVYWYQQSLDQGLQFLIQYYNGEERAKGNILERFSAQQFPDLHSELNLSSLELGDSALYFCASSVPLAGGLPDTQYFGPGTRLTVL.